This TCR beta chain was sequenced for a study of regulatory T cells in long-lasting Graves disease. For TCR beta, libraries came from iRepertoire HTBI primers and Arm-PCR of CDR3 regions. Each CDR3 protein is one row after TCRdb ran MiXCR on the multiplex PCR reads. The sample records 400,000 to 500,000 distinct CDR3 sequences, approximately 15% being singletons. From germline, CDR1 is SNHLY and CDR2 FYNNEI. The V end was cut by 11 bases, the J end by 4 bases, with 17 bases between. The CDR3 covers 13 residues. The table lists this clonotype with many counts. Regarding time point: newly diagnosed GD, antithyroid drugs for less than 3 months. PBMC RNA was the source of the TCR library. This sample was also put to use in a study of T cells in Graves' hyperthyroidism and ophthalmopathy. That study reports: Most thyroid clonotypes that were expanded above 0.001 also turned up in blood.

This material consisted of peripheral blood mononuclear cells (PBMCs), taken at new diagnosis, from a patient treated with antithyroid drugs. This TCR was recovered from a woman in her 40s with Graves disease. The chain has TRBV2 and TRBJ1-2; D unresolved. The CDR3 DNA is TGTGCCCACAAGGGAGCGGACGTCTATGGCTACACCTTC. Translation: CAHKGADVYGYTF.